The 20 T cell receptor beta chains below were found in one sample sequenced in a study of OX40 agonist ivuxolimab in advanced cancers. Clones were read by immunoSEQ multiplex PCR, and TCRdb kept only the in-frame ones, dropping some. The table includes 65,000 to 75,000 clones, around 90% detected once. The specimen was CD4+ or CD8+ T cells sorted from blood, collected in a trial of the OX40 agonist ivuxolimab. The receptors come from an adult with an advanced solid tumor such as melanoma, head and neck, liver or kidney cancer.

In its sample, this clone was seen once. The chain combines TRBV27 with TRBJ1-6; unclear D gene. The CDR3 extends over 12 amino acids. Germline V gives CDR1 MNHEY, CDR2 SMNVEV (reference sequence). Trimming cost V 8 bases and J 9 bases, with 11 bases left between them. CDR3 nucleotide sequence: TGTGCCAGCGGTTGGTCAGCTTCACCCCTCCACTTT. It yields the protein CASGWSASPLHF.

Here the CDR3 reads CASWTYPYNEQFF. CDR3 nucleotide sequence: TGTGCCAGCTGGACTTACCCGTACAATGAGCAGTTCTTC. This chain links TRBV6-1 with TRBJ2-1; D is perhaps TRBD2 (5 bases). Germline V gene data show CDR1 as MNHNS and CDR2 as SASEGT. The CDR3 extends over 13 amino acids. V was shortened by 8 bases and J by 4 bases, with 12 bases between the two germline ends.

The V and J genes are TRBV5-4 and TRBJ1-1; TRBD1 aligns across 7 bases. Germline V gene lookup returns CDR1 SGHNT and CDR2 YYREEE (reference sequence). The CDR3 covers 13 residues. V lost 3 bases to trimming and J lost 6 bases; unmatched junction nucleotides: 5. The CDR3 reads CASSYGTEAEAFF. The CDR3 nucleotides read TGTGCCAGCAGCTACGGGACAGAGGCTGAAGCTTTCTTT.

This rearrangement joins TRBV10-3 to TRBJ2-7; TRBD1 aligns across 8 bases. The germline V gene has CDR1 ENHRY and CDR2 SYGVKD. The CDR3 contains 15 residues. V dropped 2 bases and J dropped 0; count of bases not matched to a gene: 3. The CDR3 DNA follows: TGTGCCATCAGTGAGACAGGGGGGAACTCCTACGAGCAGTACTTC. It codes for CAISETGGNSYEQYF.

This CDR3 reads CASSLAAVGLAGGQETQYF. CDR3 coding DNA: TGTGCCAGCAGCTTAGCGGCCGTCGGACTAGCGGGAGGCCAGGAGACCCAGTACTTC. The chain is built from TRBV7-8 and TRBJ2-5; TRBD2 agrees at 14 bases. Germline CDR1 is SGHVS and CDR2 is FQNEAQ. J lost 5 bases, V lost 0 bases, and 11 bases had no gene match. CDR3 length equals 19 residues.

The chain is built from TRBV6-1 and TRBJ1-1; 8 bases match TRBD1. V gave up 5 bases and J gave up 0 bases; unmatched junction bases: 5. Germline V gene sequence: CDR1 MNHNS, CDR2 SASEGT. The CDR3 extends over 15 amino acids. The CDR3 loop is CASSRRQGMNTEAFF. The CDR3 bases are TGTGCCAGCAGTAGACGACAGGGGATGAACACTGAAGCTTTCTTT.

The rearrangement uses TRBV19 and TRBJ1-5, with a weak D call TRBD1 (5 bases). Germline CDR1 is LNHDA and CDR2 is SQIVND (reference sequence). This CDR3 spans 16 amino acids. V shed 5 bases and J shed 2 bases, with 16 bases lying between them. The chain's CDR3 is CASSLDYQGGNQPQHF. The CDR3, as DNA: TGTGCCAGTAGTTTGGACTATCAGGGAGGCAATCAGCCCCAGCATTTT.

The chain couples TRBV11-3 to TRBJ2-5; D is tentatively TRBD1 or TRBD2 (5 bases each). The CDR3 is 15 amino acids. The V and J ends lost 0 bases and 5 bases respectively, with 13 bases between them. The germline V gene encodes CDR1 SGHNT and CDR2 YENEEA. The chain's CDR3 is CASSLEFREHETQYF. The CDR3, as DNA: TGTGCCAGCAGCTTAGAGTTCAGGGAGCACGAGACCCAGTACTTC.

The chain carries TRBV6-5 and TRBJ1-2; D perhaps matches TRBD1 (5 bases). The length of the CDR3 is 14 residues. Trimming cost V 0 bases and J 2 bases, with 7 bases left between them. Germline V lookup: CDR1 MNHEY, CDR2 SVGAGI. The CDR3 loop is CASSYSWGNYGYTF. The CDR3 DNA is TGTGCCAGCAGTTACTCGTGGGGGAACTATGGCTACACCTTC.

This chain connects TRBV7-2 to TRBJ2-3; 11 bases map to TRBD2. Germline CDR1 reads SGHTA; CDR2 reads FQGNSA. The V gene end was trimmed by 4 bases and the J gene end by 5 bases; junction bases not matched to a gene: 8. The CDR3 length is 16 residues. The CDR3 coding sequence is TGTGCCAGCAGCTCGACACCTAGCGGGAGGTTAGATACGCAGTATTTT. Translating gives CASSSTPSGRLDTQYF. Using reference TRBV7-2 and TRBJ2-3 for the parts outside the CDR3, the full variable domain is GAGVSQSPSNKVTEKGKDVELRCDPISGHTALYWYRQSLGQGLEFLIYFQGNSAPDKSGLPSDRFSAERTGGSVSTLTIQRTQQEDSAVYLCASSSTPSGRLDTQYFGPGTRLTVL.

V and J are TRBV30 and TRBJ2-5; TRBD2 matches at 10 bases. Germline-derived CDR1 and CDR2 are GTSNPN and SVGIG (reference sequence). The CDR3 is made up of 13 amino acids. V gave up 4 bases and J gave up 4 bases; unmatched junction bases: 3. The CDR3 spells CAWTSGSGETQYF. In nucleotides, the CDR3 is TGTGCCTGGACTAGCGGGAGCGGAGAGACCCAGTACTTC.

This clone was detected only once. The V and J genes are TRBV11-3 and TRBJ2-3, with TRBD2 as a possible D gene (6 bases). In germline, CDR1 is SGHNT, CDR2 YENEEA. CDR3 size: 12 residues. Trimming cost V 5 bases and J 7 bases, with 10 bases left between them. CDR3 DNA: TGTGCCAGCAGCCTTAGCGGAAATACGCAGTATTTT. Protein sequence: CASSLSGNTQYF.

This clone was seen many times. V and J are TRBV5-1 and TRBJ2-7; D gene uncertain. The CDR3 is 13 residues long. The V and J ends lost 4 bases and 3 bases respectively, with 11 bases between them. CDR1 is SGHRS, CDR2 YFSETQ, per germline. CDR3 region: CASSPNGNYEQYF. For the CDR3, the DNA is TGCGCCAGCAGCCCCAACGGTAACTACGAGCAGTACTTC.

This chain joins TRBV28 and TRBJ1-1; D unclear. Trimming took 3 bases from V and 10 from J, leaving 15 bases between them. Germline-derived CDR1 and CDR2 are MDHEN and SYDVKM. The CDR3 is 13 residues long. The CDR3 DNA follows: TGTGCCAGCAGTTTCAAGGCTGGGCGTCGAGCTTTCTTT. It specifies CASSFKAGRRAFF.

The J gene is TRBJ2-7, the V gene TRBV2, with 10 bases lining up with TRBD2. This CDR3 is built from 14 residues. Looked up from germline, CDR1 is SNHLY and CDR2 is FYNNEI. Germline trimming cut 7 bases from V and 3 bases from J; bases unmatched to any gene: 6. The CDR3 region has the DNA TGTGCCAGCATAAAACTAGCGGGGAGCTACGAGCAGTACTTC. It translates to CASIKLAGSYEQYF.

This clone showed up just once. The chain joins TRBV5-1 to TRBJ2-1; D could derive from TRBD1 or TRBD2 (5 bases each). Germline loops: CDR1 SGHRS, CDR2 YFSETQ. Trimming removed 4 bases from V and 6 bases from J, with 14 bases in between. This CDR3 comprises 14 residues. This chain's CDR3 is CASSSGSRVNEQFF. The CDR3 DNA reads TGCGCCAGCAGCAGCGGATCCAGGGTCAATGAGCAGTTCTTC. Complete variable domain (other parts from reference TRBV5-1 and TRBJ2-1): KAGVTQTPRYLIKTRGQQVTLSCSPISGHRSVSWYQQTPGQGLQFLFEYFSETQRNKGNFPGRFSGRQFSNSRSEMNVSTLELGDSALYLCASSSGSRVNEQFFGPGTRLTVL.

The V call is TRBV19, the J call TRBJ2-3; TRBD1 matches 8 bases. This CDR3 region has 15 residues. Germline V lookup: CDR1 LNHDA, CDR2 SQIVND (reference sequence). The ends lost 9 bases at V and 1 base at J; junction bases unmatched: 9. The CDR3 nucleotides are TGTGCCAGCGCTGACAGGGGCGAGGGCACAGATACGCAGTATTTT. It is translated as CASADRGEGTDTQYF.

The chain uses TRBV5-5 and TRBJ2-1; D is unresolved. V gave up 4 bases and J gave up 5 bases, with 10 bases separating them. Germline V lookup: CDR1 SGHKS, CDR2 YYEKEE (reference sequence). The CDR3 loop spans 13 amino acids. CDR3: CASSQLPNNEQFF. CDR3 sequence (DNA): TGTGCCAGCAGCCAACTACCAAACAATGAGCAGTTCTTC.

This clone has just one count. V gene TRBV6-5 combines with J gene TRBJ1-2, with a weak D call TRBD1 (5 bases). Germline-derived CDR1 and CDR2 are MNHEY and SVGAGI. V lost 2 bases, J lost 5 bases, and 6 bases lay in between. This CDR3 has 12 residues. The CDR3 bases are TGTGCCAGCAGTTACCCAGGGTATGGCTACACCTTC. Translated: CASSYPGYGYTF.

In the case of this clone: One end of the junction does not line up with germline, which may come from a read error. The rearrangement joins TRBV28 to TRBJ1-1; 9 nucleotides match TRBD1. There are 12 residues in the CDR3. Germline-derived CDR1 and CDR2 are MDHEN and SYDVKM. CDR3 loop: CASSLPGTGSLF. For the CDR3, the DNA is TGTGCCAGCAGTTTACCCGGGACAGGGAGTCTCTTC.